The rows below give T cell receptor beta chains drawn from one sample of a study of yellow fever vaccine responses in identical twins. From the RT-PCR reads, TCRdb called clonotypes with MiXCR, one entry per CDR3 protein. The sample contains under 3,000 distinct CDR3 sequences, less than 90% of which appear only once. The material sequenced was T cells from blood (PBMCs), unsorted or a sorted subset (not recorded which), taken before or after yellow fever vaccination (not recorded which). These receptors all stem from a woman under 30 who received the yellow fever vaccine. The CDR3 runs from the conserved cysteine through the conserved F or W. D genes are given only for firm matches. Clone size is not always given. Where it is, it says once, few, many or a class for expanded clones.

d_gene,abundance,len,v_gene,j_gene,CDR3aa,CDR3nt
TRBD1,.,15,TRBV11-1,TRBJ2-7,CASSFDRADTHEQYF,TGTGCCAGCAGCTTTGACAGGGCCGATACCCACGAGCAGTACTTC
TRBD2,.,16,TRBV4-1,TRBJ2-5,CASSQASGGVVETQYF,TGCGCCAGCAGCCAAGCTAGCGGGGGGGTTGTCGAGACCCAGTACTTC
.,once,12,TRBV15,TRBJ2-3,CATSRRQRTQYF,TGTGCCACCAGCAGGAGACAGCGGACGCAGTATTTT
TRBD1,.,16,TRBV6-4,TRBJ2-7,CASIHYPDRGLAEQYF,TGTGCCAGCATTCACTACCCGGACAGGGGGCTAGCCGAGCAGTACTTC
TRBD2,few,14,TRBV24-1,TRBJ2-1,CATSGERGGDEQFF,TGTGCCACCAGTGGTGAGCGGGGGGGTGATGAGCAGTTCTTC
TRBD1,.,16,TRBV4-1,TRBJ2-7,CASSQDLTTGGYEQYF,TGCGCCAGCAGCCAAGATCTGACGACAGGGGGCTACGAGCAGTACTTC
TRBD2,.,15,TRBV10-1,TRBJ2-7,CASSGTLASSYEQYF,TGCGCCAGCAGTGGGACACTAGCGTCCTCCTACGAGCAGTACTTC
TRBD2,.,15,TRBV6-1,TRBJ2-7,CASSERSGGSYEQYF,TGTGCCAGCAGTGAAAGGAGCGGGGGGTCCTACGAGCAGTACTTC
.,.,15,TRBV14,TRBJ2-5,CASSQGGSYQETQYF,TGTGCCAGCAGCCAAGGGGGGTCGTACCAAGAGACCCAGTACTTC
TRBD1,once,14,TRBV5-4,TRBJ2-7,CASSTGQGAYEQYF,TGTGCCAGCAGCACGGGACAGGGGGCCTACGAGCAGTACTTC
.,.,12,TRBV6-2/TRBV6-3,TRBJ2-5,CASSNREETQYF,TGTGCCAGCAGTAACAGGGAAGAGACCCAGTACTTC
.,.,15,TRBV11-3,TRBJ2-7,CASSFLDTSLYEQYF,TGTGCCAGCAGCTTTTTGGACACATCCCTCTACGAGCAGTACTTC
.,.,16,TRBV4-3,TRBJ1-3,CASSQDIAGSGNTIYF,TGCGCCAGCAGCCAAGATATAGCGGGATCTGGAAACACCATATATTTT
TRBD1,.,14,TRBV13,TRBJ2-7,CASTWDRSSYEQYF,TGTGCCAGCACCTGGGACAGGAGCTCCTACGAGCAGTACTTC
.,once,16,TRBV4-1,TRBJ2-7,CASSQVAAETAYEQYF,TGCGCCAGCAGCCAAGTTGCGGCGGAGACAGCCTACGAGCAGTACTTC
.,.,12,TRBV29-1,TRBJ2-7,CSVYGGLGEQYF,TGCAGCGTTTATGGGGGACTCGGCGAGCAGTACTTC
.,.,14,TRBV14,TRBJ2-5,CASSQDAGLGTQYF,TGTGCCAGCAGCCAAGATGCGGGGTTGGGAACCCAGTACTTC
.,.,15,TRBV6-5,TRBJ1-1,CASSYTDRLGTEAFF,TGTGCCAGCAGTTACACCGACAGACTTGGCACTGAAGCTTTCTTT
TRBD2,.,16,TRBV24-1,TRBJ2-3,CATSDYRGSLADTQYF,TGTGCCACCAGTGATTATCGCGGGAGCTTAGCAGATACGCAGTATTTT
.,.,12,TRBV6-5,TRBJ1-2,CASSSLRSGYTF,TGTGCCAGCAGTTCTCTGCGAAGTGGCTACACCTTC
TRBD2,.,14,TRBV15,TRBJ2-7,CATTPTSRSYEQYF,TGTGCCACTACCCCGACTAGCAGGAGTTACGAGCAGTACTTC
.,.,15,TRBV20-1,TRBJ2-5,CSAPALSGKAETQYF,TGCAGTGCCCCGGCCCTTTCGGGAAAAGCGGAGACCCAGTACTTC
.,.,13,TRBV23-1,TRBJ2-3,CASSPIGTDTQYF,TGCGCCAGCAGTCCCATTGGGACAGATACGCAGTATTTT
.,few,20,TRBV20-1,TRBJ1-6,CSARDPITNRQANPISPLHF,TGCAGTGCTAGAGATCCGATTACGAATCGACAGGCCAACCCAATTTCACCCCTCCACTTT
TRBD1,.,16,TRBV11-1,TRBJ2-2,CASSLRDRGGTGELFF,TGTGCCAGCAGCTTACGGGACAGGGGTGGCACCGGGGAGCTGTTTTTT
TRBD1,few,14,TRBV13,TRBJ1-5,CASKSTGGNQPQHF,TGTGCCAGCAAATCGACAGGGGGCAATCAGCCCCAGCATTTT
TRBD2,.,16,TRBV4-3,TRBJ2-1,CASSQRLAGSYNEQFF,TGCGCCAGCAGCCAACGACTAGCGGGCTCCTACAATGAGCAGTTCTTC
.,.,15,TRBV25-1,TRBJ1-2,CASSEAGQEAYGYTF,TGTGCCAGCAGTGAGGCCGGCCAGGAGGCCTATGGCTACACCTTC
TRBD2,.,12,TRBV7-9,TRBJ2-1,CASSSIAGEQFF,TGTGCCAGCAGCTCGATAGCGGGTGAGCAGTTCTTC
.,.,14,TRBV5-4,TRBJ2-3,CASSLSGRTDTQYF,TGTGCCAGCAGCTTGTCAGGGAGAACAGATACGCAGTATTTT
.,.,14,TRBV20-1,TRBJ1-5,CSARVGHSNQPQHF,TGCAGTGCTAGAGTCGGACATAGCAATCAGCCCCAGCATTTT
.,.,11,TRBV12-3/TRBV12-4,TRBJ2-7,CASSALYEQYF,TGTGCCAGCAGCGCGCTATACGAGCAGTACTTC
.,.,14,TRBV4-2,TRBJ2-5,CASSASDSKETQYF,TGTGCCAGCAGCGCCTCGGACAGTAAAGAGACCCAGTACTTC
.,.,13,TRBV23-1,TRBJ2-7,CASAGTSLYEQYF,TGCGCCAGCGCCGGGACATCCCTCTACGAGCAGTACTTC
.,.,14,TRBV11-1,TRBJ2-1,CASSLELEGNEQFF,TGTGCCAGCAGCTTAGAACTCGAGGGGAATGAGCAGTTCTTC
.,.,16,TRBV7-1,TRBJ1-1,CASSSVKGGLITEAFF,TGTGCCAGCAGCTCCGTAAAGGGCGGGCTCATCACTGAAGCTTTCTTT
TRBD1,.,15,TRBV27,TRBJ1-4,CASSLTTGSYEKLFF,TGTGCCAGCAGTTTAACGACAGGGTCCTACGAAAAACTGTTTTTT
TRBD2,.,14,TRBV7-9,TRBJ2-3,CASSPSGSTDTQYF,TGTGCCAGCAGTCCTAGCGGGAGCACAGATACGCAGTATTTT
.,.,13,TRBV4-3,TRBJ1-1,CASSQDRAGEAFF,TGCGCCAGCAGCCAAGATCGGGCAGGCGAAGCTTTCTTT
TRBD2,.,15,TRBV6-1,TRBJ2-7,CASSEELAGVYEQYF,TGTGCCAGCAGTGAAGAACTAGCGGGGGTATACGAGCAGTACTTC
.,.,16,TRBV4-1,TRBJ1-4,CASSQDQEGGNEKLFF,TGCGCCAGCAGCCAAGATCAAGAAGGGGGTAATGAAAAACTGTTTTTT
.,.,14,TRBV11-3,TRBJ2-7,CASSFPSLAYEQYF,TGTGCCAGCAGCTTCCCTAGCTTAGCCTACGAGCAGTACTTC
.,.,12,TRBV12-3/TRBV12-4,TRBJ1-2,CASSPTGNGYTF,TGTGCCAGCAGTCCGACAGGAAATGGCTACACCTTC
TRBD2,.,15,TRBV5-5,TRBJ2-5,CASSPGGDKAETQYF,TGTGCCAGCAGCCCGGGGGGGGACAAAGCAGAGACCCAGTACTTC
.,.,12,TRBV4-1,TRBJ1-1,CASSQDWTEAFF,TGCGCCAGCAGCCAAGATTGGACTGAAGCTTTCTTT
.,.,16,TRBV5-4,TRBJ2-3,CASSLVRVFETDTQYF,TGTGCCAGCAGCTTGGTTCGGGTGTTCGAGACAGATACGCAGTATTTT
.,.,13,TRBV6-6,TRBJ1-4,CASRFLTNEKLFF,TGTGCCAGCAGGTTTTTGACTAATGAAAAACTGTTTTTT